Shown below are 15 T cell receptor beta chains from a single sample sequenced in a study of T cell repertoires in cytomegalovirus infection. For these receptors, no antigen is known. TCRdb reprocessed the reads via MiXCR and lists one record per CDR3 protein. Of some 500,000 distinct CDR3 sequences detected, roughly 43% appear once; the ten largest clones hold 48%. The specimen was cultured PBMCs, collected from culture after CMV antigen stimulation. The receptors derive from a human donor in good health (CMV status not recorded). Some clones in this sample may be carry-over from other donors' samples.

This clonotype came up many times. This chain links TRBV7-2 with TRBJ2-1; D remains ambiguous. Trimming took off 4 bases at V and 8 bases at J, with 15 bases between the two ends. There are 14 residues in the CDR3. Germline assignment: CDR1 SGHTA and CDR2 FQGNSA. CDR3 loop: CASSSLPSSHEQFF. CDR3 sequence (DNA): TGTGCCAGCAGCTCCTTGCCCTCCTCCCATGAGCAGTTCTTC.

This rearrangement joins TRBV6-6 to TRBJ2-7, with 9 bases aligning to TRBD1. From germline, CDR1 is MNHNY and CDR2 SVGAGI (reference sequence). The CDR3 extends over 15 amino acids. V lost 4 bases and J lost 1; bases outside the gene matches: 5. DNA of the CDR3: TGTGCCAGCAGTTCCCCCGGGACAGGGTCCTACGAGCAGTACTTC. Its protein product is CASSSPGTGSYEQYF.

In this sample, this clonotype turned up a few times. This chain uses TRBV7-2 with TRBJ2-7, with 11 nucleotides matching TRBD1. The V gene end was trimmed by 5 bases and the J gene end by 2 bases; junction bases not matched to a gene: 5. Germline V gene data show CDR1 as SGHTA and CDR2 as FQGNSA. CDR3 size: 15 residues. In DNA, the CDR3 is TGTGCCAGCAGCCCGCGGACAGGGGGCCCCTACGAGCAGTACTTC. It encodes CASSPRTGGPYEQYF.

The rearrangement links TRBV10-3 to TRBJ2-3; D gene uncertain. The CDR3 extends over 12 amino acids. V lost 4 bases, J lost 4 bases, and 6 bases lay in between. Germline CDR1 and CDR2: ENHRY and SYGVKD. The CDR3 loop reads CAISASSDTQYF. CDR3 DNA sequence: TGTGCCATCAGTGCTTCGTCAGATACGCAGTATTTT.

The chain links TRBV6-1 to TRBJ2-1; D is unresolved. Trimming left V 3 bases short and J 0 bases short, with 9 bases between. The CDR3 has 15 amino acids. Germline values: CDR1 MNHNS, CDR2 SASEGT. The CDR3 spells CASSEDLSSYNEQFF. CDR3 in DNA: TGTGCCAGCAGTGAGGACCTAAGCTCCTACAATGAGCAGTTCTTC.

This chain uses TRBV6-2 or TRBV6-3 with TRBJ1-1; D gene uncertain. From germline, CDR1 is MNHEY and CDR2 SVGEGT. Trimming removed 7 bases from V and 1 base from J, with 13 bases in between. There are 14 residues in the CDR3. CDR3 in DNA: TGTGCCAGCAATGGGAGAGAGAAGAACACTGAAGCTTTCTTT. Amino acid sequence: CASNGREKNTEAFF.

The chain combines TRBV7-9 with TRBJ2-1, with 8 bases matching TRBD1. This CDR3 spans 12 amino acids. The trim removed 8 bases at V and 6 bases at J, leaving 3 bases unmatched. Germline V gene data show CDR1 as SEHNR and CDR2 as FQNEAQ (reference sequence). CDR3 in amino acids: CASGGQANEQFF. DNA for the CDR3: TGTGCCAGCGGGGGACAGGCCAATGAGCAGTTCTTC.

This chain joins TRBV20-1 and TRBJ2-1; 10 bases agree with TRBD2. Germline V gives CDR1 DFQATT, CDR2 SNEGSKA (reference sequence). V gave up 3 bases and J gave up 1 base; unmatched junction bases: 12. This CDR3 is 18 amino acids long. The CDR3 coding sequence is TGCAGTGCTAGCAATTCCCTTAGCGGGGGGCTATCCTACAATGAGCAGTTCTTC. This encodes CSASNSLSGGLSYNEQFF.

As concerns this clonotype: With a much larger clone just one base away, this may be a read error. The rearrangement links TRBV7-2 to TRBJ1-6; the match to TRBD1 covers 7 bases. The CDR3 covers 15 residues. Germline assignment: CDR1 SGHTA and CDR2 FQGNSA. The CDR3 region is CARSYRQGVYSPLHF. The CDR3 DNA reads TGTGCCAGAAGCTATCGACAGGGAGTCTACTCACCCCTCCACTTT.

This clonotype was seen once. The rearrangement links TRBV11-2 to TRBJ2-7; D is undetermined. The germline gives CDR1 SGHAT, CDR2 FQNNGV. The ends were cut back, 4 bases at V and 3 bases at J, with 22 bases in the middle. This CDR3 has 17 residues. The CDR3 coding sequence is TGTGCCAGCAGCTCCCCCAATAGTGTCGTTGCCTACTACGAGCAGTACTTC. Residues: CASSSPNSVVAYYEQYF.

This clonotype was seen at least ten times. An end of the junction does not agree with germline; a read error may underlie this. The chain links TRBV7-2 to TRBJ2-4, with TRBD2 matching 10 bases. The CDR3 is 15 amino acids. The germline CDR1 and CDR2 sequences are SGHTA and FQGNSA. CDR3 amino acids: CASSIAGGDPNIQYF. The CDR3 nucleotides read TGTGCCAGCAGCATAGCGGGGGGAGATCCAAACATTCAGTACTTC.

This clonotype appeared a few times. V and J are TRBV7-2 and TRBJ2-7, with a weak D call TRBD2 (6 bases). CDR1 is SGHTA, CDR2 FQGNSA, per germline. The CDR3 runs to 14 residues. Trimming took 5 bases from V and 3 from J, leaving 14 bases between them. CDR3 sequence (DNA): TGTGCCAGCAGCCCCGGGACTTCTTTCTACGAGCAGTACTTC. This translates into CASSPGTSFYEQYF.

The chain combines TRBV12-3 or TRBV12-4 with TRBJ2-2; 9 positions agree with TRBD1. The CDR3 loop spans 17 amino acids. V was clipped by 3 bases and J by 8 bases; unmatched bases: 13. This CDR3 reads CASSLGRDRDRPGELFF. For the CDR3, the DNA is TGTGCCAGCAGTTTGGGACGGGACAGGGATAGACCTGGGGAGCTGTTTTTT.

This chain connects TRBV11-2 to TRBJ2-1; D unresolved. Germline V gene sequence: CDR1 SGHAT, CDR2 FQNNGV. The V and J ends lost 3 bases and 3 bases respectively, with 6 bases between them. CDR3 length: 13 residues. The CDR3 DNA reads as TGTGCCAGCAGCTTCGCCTTCTACAATGAGCAGTTCTTC. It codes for CASSFAFYNEQFF.

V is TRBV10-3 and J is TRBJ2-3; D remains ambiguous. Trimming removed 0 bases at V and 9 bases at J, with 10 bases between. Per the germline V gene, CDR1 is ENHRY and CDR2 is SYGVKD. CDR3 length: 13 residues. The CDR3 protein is CAISESADGTQYF. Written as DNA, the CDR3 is TGTGCCATCAGTGAGTCGGCGGACGGCACGCAGTATTTT.